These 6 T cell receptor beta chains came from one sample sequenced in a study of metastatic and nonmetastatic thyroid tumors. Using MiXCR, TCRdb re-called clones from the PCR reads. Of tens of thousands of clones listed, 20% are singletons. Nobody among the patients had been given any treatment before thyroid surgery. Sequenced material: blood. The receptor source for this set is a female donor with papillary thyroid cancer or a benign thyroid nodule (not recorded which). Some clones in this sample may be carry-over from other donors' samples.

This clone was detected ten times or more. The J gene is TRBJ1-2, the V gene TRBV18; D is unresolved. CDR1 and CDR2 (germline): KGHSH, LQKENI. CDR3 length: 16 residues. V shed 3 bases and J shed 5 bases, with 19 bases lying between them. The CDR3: CASSPSGERRAYGYTF. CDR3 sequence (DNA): TGTGCCAGCTCACCGTCCGGGGAACGTCGGGCGTATGGCTACACCTTC.

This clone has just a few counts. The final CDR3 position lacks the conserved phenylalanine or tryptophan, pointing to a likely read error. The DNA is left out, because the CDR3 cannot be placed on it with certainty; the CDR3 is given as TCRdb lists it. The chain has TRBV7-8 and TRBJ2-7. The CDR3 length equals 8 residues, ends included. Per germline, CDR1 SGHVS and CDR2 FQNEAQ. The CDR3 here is CASSLGNT.

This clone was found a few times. The CDR3 sequence is CASSPITDTQYF. The CDR3 DNA reads as TGTGCCAGCTCACCGATCACAGATACGCAGTATTTT. The rearrangement uses TRBV18 and TRBJ2-3; D not resolved. The germline V gene has CDR1 KGHSH and CDR2 LQKENI. This CDR3 comprises 12 residues. The V end was cut by 3 bases, the J end by 2 bases, with 3 bases between.

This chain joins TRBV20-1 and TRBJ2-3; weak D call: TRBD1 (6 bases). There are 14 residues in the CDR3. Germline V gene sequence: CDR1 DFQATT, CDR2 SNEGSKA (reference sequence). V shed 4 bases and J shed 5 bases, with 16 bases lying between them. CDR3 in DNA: TGCAGTGCTACCAACAGGGTAGGGAAAGATACGCAGTATTTT. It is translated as CSATNRVGKDTQYF.

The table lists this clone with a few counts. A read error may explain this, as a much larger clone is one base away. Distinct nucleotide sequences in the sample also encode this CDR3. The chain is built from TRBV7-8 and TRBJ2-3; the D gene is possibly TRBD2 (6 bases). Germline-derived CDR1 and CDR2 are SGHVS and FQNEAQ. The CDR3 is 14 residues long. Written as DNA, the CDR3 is TGTGCCAGCAGTTTAGCGGCTAGCACAGATACGCAGTATTTT. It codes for CASSLAASTDTQYF.

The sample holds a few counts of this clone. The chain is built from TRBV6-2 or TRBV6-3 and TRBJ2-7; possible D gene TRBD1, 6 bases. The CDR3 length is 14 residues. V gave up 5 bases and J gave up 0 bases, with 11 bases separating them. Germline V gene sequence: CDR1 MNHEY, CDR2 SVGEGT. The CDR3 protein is CASSPRTASYEQYF. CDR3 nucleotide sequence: TGTGCCAGCAGTCCACGGACAGCCTCCTACGAGCAGTACTTC.